The entry below gives a single T cell receptor (beta chain) sequence along with its context. Its antigen is unidentified. This specimen belongs to a study of T-cell memory formation after mild COVID-19. General observations from the study: The study found balanced CD4/CD8 in clones contracting day 15 to 85 and a CD4+ lean in later expanders. Contracting CD4+ clones sat mainly in CM and EM; CD8+ in EMRA.

Employing constant-segment primers, 5'RACE generated TCR alpha and TCR beta cDNA libraries bearing sample barcodes and UMIs. From the 5' RACE reads, TCRdb called clonotypes with MiXCR, one entry per CDR3 protein. This sample carries about 170,000 distinct CDR3 sequences, around 13% of them seen once, and the ten largest clones take approximately 3.4%. The ends lost 5 bases at V and 4 bases at J; junction bases unmatched: 12. Germline values: CDR1 SGHTA, CDR2 FQGTGA. This CDR3 comprises 16 residues. The chain carries TRBV7-3 and TRBJ2-3; 7 bases are shared with TRBD2. This TCR derives from a man aged 18 to 30 who had mild COVID-19 (a few samples of this study predate the infection). Cell type and time point are not known. The sequenced sample was PBMCs or a T cell subset sorted from them (not recorded which). CDR3 DNA: TGTGCCAGCAGCAGCGGGGTTACGGGGGGTGCAGATACGCAGTATTTT. Its protein product is CASSSGVTGGADTQYF.